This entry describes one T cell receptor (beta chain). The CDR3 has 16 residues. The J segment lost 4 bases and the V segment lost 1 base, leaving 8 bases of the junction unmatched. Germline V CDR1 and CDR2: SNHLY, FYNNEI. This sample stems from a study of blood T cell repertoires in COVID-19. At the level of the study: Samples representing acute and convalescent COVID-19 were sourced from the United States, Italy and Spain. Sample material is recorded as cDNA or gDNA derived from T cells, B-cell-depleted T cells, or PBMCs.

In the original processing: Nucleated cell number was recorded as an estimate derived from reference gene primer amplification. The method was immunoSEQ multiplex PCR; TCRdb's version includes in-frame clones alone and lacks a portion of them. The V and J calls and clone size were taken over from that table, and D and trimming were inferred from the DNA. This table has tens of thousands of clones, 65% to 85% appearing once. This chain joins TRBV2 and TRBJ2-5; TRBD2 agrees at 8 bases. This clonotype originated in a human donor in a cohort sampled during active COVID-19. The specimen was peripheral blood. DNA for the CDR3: TGTGCCAGCAGTGAAGGGGTCGGGGGGGCCAGAGAGACCCAGTACTTC. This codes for CASSEGVGGARETQYF.